A single sample gave rise to the 27 T cell receptor beta chains below, sequenced in a study of cytomegalovirus exposure and HLA in healthy donors. Researchers ran the PCR with 60 Vbeta and 13 Jbeta primers. Assay: immunoSEQ multiplex PCR; the TCRdb copy retains only in-frame clones and omits some. The sample has 100,000 to 150,000 clones; approximately 10% are singletons. Material: PBMCs. The source is a woman under 30 in good health and CMV-seropositive.

This clone was counted between two and nine times. This rearrangement joins TRBV5-1 to TRBJ2-5; tentative D call: TRBD2 (6 bases). V was trimmed by 0 bases and J by 3 bases, leaving 9 bases between them. In germline, CDR1 is SGHRS, CDR2 YFSETQ. The CDR3 extends over 14 amino acids. The DNA for the CDR3 is TGCGCCAGCAGCTTGGGACTAGTAAAAGAGACCCAGTACTTC. This gives the protein CASSLGLVKETQYF.

The rearrangement links TRBV30 to TRBJ2-1, with D perhaps TRBD2 (5 bases). The CDR3 runs to 12 residues. Trimming stripped 0 bases from V and 7 bases from J, with 7 bases between. Germline CDR1 and CDR2: GTSNPN and SVGIG (reference sequence). In DNA form, the CDR3 reads TGTGCCTGGAGTGTACTAGGGAATGAGCAGTTCTTC. Protein: CAWSVLGNEQFF.

This clone occurred a few times. The V and J genes are TRBV11-2 and TRBJ1-5, with D possibly being TRBD1 (5 bases). V shed 6 bases and J shed 5 bases, with 14 bases lying between them. This CDR3 comprises 14 residues. CDR1 is SGHAT and CDR2 is FQNNGV in the germline V gene. This CDR3 reads CASSYSGGDQPQHF. For the CDR3, the DNA is TGTGCCAGCAGTTACTCGGGGGGAGATCAGCCCCAGCATTTT.

This clone occurred a few times. CDR3 loop: CASSLRTSGYEQYF. In DNA form, the CDR3 reads TGCGCCAGCAGCTTACGGACTAGCGGCTACGAGCAGTACTTC. The J gene is TRBJ2-7, the V gene TRBV5-1, with TRBD2 matching over 10 bases. The J segment lost 3 bases and the V segment lost 2 bases, leaving 2 bases of the junction unmatched. This CDR3 region has 14 residues. In germline, CDR1 is SGHRS, CDR2 YFSETQ.

This clone was detected only a few times. The chain recombines TRBV21-1 with TRBJ2-7; the D call TRBD1 from the table was never checked on the DNA. TRBV21-1 is annotated as a pseudogene. The CDR3 extends over 15 amino acids. The CDR3 spells CASRNRDRETYEQYF. CDR3 in DNA: TGTGCCAGCAGAAACCGGGACAGGGAAACCTACGAGCAGTACTTC.

The DNA of the CDR3 is TGTGCCAGCAGCTGGCCTAGGGGGCACGACACTGAAGCTTTCTTT. This gives the protein CASSWPRGHDTEAFF. This chain links TRBV7-9 with TRBJ1-1, with TRBD1 matching 7 bases. Germline values: CDR1 SEHNR, CDR2 FQNEAQ (reference sequence). This CDR3 contains 15 residues. J lost 3 bases, V lost 4 bases, and 8 bases had no gene match.

This chain uses TRBV5-4 with TRBJ1-1, with 11 bases fitting TRBD1. V lost 9 bases and J lost 2; bases outside the gene matches: 6. CDR3 length: 14 residues. The germline gives CDR1 SGHNT, CDR2 YYREEE (reference sequence). CDR3 residues: CATGQGAGNTEAFF. DNA of the CDR3: TGTGCCACCGGACAGGGGGCGGGAAACACTGAAGCTTTCTTT. Complete variable domain (other parts from reference TRBV5-4 and TRBJ1-1): ETGVTQSPTHLIKTRGQQVTLRCSSQSGHNTVSWYQQALGQGPQFIFQYYREEENGRGNFPPRFSGLQFPNYSSELNVNALELDDSALYLCATGQGAGNTEAFFGQGTRLTVV.

The count of this clone is one. The junction differs from germline at one of its ends, possibly a read error. Written as DNA, the CDR3 is TGTGCTAGCAGCTTGAACAGGGATTCTGGAAACACCATATATTTT. It yields the protein CASSLNRDSGNTIYF. This sequence joins TRBV7-7 and TRBJ1-3; D may be TRBD1 (6 bases). Germline-derived CDR1 and CDR2 are SSHAT and FNYEAQ (reference sequence). The CDR3 is made up of 15 amino acids.

This clone was seen more than once but under ten times. The V gene is TRBV11-2, the J gene TRBJ1-2, with D possibly being TRBD1 (6 bases). The V end lost 2 bases, the J end lost 8 bases, and 9 bases lay between the germline ends. The CDR3 extends over 12 amino acids. Germline V CDR1 and CDR2: SGHAT, FQNNGV. CDR3 sequence (DNA): TGTGCCAGCAGCTTAAACAGGGTCGGCTACACCTTC. It specifies CASSLNRVGYTF.

In its sample, this clone was seen a few times. This rearrangement joins TRBV6-1 to TRBJ1-2, with D perhaps matching TRBD1 (5 bases). The CDR3 extends over 13 amino acids. Germline CDR1 MNHNS, CDR2 SASEGT. V shed 5 bases and J shed 4 bases, with 11 bases lying between them. DNA of the CDR3: TGTGCCAGCAGTCCTGACAGACTCTATGGCTACACCTTC. This sequence encodes CASSPDRLYGYTF.

The chain uses TRBV19 and TRBJ1-4, with a tentative D call TRBD1 (6 bases). This CDR3 comprises 16 residues. Trimming stripped 6 bases from V and 8 bases from J, with 22 bases between. Germline V CDR1 and CDR2: LNHDA, SQIVND (reference sequence). The CDR3 is CASRPEGGARVEKLFF. CDR3 DNA: TGTGCCAGTAGACCCGAAGGGGGGGCGCGTGTCGAAAAACTGTTTTTT. The whole variable domain, filled in from reference TRBV19 and TRBJ1-4, reads DGGITQSPKYLFRKEGQNVTLSCEQNLNHDAMYWYRQDPGQGLRLIYYSQIVNDFQKGDIAEGYSVSREKKESFPLTVTSAQKNPTAFYLCASRPEGGARVEKLFFGSGTQLSVL.

This clone was seen a handful of times. The CDR3 reads CASSDGSGREETQYF. The CDR3 coding sequence is TGTGCCAGCAGTGATGGTAGCGGGAGAGAAGAGACCCAGTACTTC. The chain is built from TRBV25-1 and TRBJ2-5, with TRBD2 matching over 9 bases. This CDR3 has 15 amino acids. The J segment lost 3 bases and the V segment lost 3 bases, leaving 5 bases of the junction unmatched. The germline CDR1 and CDR2 sequences are MGHDK and SYGVNS.

This clone was picked up a small number of times. The chain recombines TRBV28 with TRBJ2-6; TRBD1 aligns across 8 bases. This CDR3 has 19 residues. In germline, CDR1 is MDHEN, CDR2 SYDVKM. Unmatched junction bases numbered 13, after V lost 4 bases and J lost 2 bases. The CDR3 region is CASSSPGQAPPPGANVLTF. CDR3 in DNA: TGTGCCAGCAGTTCTCCGGGACAGGCACCTCCTCCTGGGGCCAACGTCCTGACTTTC.

This clone was found a few times. The chain recombines TRBV6-5 with TRBJ2-5; possible D gene TRBD1, 6 bases. CDR1 MNHEY and CDR2 SVGAGI come from the germline V gene. CDR3 size: 16 residues. Trimming removed 2 bases from V and 5 bases from J, with 18 bases in between. CDR3 bases: TGTGCCAGCAGTTACGGTTTTAAGGGAAGGGGGGAGACCCAGTACTTC. Translation: CASSYGFKGRGETQYF.

This chain connects TRBV9 to TRBJ2-2; D is undetermined. The CDR3 extends over 13 amino acids. Germline loops: CDR1 SGDLS, CDR2 YYNGEE. V dropped 1 base and J dropped 6 bases, with 7 bases sitting between them. CDR3 region: CASSVHGSGELFF. In DNA, the CDR3 is TGTGCCAGCAGCGTACACGGGTCCGGGGAGCTGTTTTTT.

The rearrangement joins TRBV30 to TRBJ2-5; D gene ambiguous. Germline CDR1 GTSNPN, CDR2 SVGIG (reference sequence). The CDR3 is made up of 13 amino acids. With 1 base removed from V and 4 bases from J, the gap between germline ends came to 10 bases. The CDR3 region has the DNA TGTGCCTGGAGTGGACTGAGCATAGAGACCCAGTACTTC. The encoded protein is CAWSGLSIETQYF.

The chain recombines TRBV27 with TRBJ2-1; 8 nucleotides match TRBD2. Germline-derived CDR1 and CDR2 are MNHEY and SMNVEV (reference sequence). With 6 bases clipped from V and 6 bases from J, the junction kept 7 bases outside the gene matches. This CDR3 is built from 14 residues. The CDR3 spells CASSISGNGNEQFF. In DNA, the CDR3 is TGTGCCAGCAGCATTAGCGGGAACGGCAATGAGCAGTTCTTC.

The rearrangement joins TRBV4-1 to TRBJ2-7; the match to TRBD2 covers 9 bases. V shed 2 bases and J 0 bases; nucleotides not matched to a gene: 11. Germline-derived CDR1 and CDR2 are MGHRA and YSYEKL. This CDR3 has 18 amino acids. CDR3 amino acids: CASSQRLAAISSSYEQYF. In DNA form, the CDR3 reads TGCGCCAGCAGCCAACGACTAGCGGCTATTTCATCCTCCTACGAGCAGTACTTC.

This clone was observed a handful of times. The chain uses TRBV6-1 and TRBJ1-1; 9 bases are a match to TRBD1. Germline V CDR1 and CDR2: MNHNS, SASEGT. The V segment lost 5 bases and the J segment 5 bases; nucleotides outside the gene matches: 6. The CDR3 is made up of 14 amino acids. The CDR3: CASSWDRALTEAFF. The CDR3 DNA sequence: TGTGCCAGCAGTTGGGACAGGGCTTTGACTGAAGCTTTCTTT.

The chain links TRBV27 to TRBJ1-1; no clear D. There are 12 residues in the CDR3. V dropped 8 bases and J dropped 2 bases, with 9 bases sitting between them. Germline V lookup: CDR1 MNHEY, CDR2 SMNVEV (reference sequence). CDR3 region: CASGTVNTEAFF. CDR3 bases: TGTGCCAGCGGCACAGTTAACACTGAAGCTTTCTTT.

V gene TRBV5-1 combines with J gene TRBJ2-1, with TRBD2 matching over 7 bases. The J segment lost 10 bases and the V segment lost 1 base, leaving 5 bases of the junction unmatched. This CDR3 contains 13 residues. Germline V gene data show CDR1 as SGHRS and CDR2 as YFSETQ. CDR3 nucleotides: TGCGCCAGCAGCTTGATGGCGGGAGAAGAGCAGTTCTTC. This translates into CASSLMAGEEQFF.

This clone was seen a handful of times. J is TRBJ1-5 and V is TRBV28; D gene uncertain. The CDR3 is 16 residues long. Germline CDR1 and CDR2: MDHEN and SYDVKM. Trimming stripped 3 bases from V and 11 bases from J, with 23 bases between. CDR3 amino acids: CASSFRIDLRGSAQHF. The CDR3 DNA reads as TGTGCCAGCAGTTTCCGCATAGATCTTCGCGGATCAGCCCAGCATTTT.

V usage is TRBV5-5 and J usage is TRBJ2-7; D is perhaps TRBD1 (5 bases). Germline CDR1 SGHKS, CDR2 YYEKEE (reference sequence). CDR3 length: 14 amino acids. V was shortened by 1 base and J by 5 bases, with 13 bases between the two germline ends. The CDR3 bases are TGTGCCAGCAGCTTGAGGGGTTGGTGGAACGAGCAGTACTTC. Its protein product is CASSLRGWWNEQYF.

The chain joins TRBV21-1 to TRBJ2-1; the table's D call TRBD1 went unverified against the DNA. TRBV21-1 is described as a pseudogene. The CDR3 spans 17 residues. The CDR3 here is CASSVILQGASDNEQFF. For the CDR3, the DNA is TGTGCCAGCAGCGTCATTTTACAGGGGGCTTCGGACAATGAGCAGTTCTTC.

This sequence joins TRBV7-9 and TRBJ1-2, with 9 bases lining up with TRBD1. With 5 bases clipped from V and 6 bases from J, the junction kept 10 bases outside the gene matches. Germline V lookup: CDR1 SEHNR, CDR2 FQNEAQ (reference sequence). The CDR3 extends over 15 amino acids. In nucleotides, the CDR3 is TGTGCCAGCAGCCAAAATACAGGGGGCGCTAATGGCTACACCTTC. Encoded protein: CASSQNTGGANGYTF.

The table lists this clone with a few counts. The V gene is TRBV5-6, the J gene TRBJ2-5; 7 nucleotides agree with TRBD1. Germline trimming cut 4 bases from V and 2 bases from J; bases unmatched to any gene: 5. The CDR3 contains 14 residues. Germline values: CDR1 SGHDT, CDR2 YYEEEE. The CDR3 loop reads CASSSPGQQETQYF. The CDR3 DNA sequence: TGTGCCAGCAGCAGTCCGGGACAGCAAGAGACCCAGTACTTC.

This clone was counted only a few times. The chain uses TRBV11-2 and TRBJ2-6; perhaps TRBD2 as D (6 bases). CDR1 and CDR2 from the germline V gene are SGHAT and FQNNGV. V lost 4 bases, J lost 12 bases, and 19 bases lay in between. The CDR3 covers 15 residues. CDR3 protein: CASSSVRRDPLVLTF. CDR3 sequence (DNA): TGTGCCAGCAGCTCCGTTAGGAGGGACCCCCTCGTCCTGACTTTC.